This entry lists 32 T cell receptor beta chains sequenced from one sample in a study of blood T cell repertoires in COVID-19. Using immunoSEQ multiplex PCR, the repertoire was profiled, and TCRdb retains in-frame clones only, with some absent. The repertoire holds some 200,000 clones, with around 81% as singletons. Sequenced input: peripheral blood. These receptors originate from a woman in her thirties or forties with COVID-19, enrolled during active disease.

The gene calls are TRBV30 and TRBJ2-7; no clear D gene. Trimming stripped 1 base from V and 0 bases from J, with 4 bases between. The length of the CDR3 is 12 residues. Germline V gene sequence: CDR1 GTSNPN, CDR2 SVGIG (reference sequence). CDR3 protein: CAWSASSYEQYF. The CDR3 region has the DNA TGTGCCTGGAGTGCTAGCTCCTACGAGCAGTACTTC.

The J gene is TRBJ2-2, the V gene TRBV15; no reliable D call. In germline, CDR1 is LNHNV, CDR2 YYDKDF (reference sequence). Trimming removed 6 bases at V and 3 bases at J, with 11 bases between. This CDR3 is 14 amino acids long. The CDR3: CATRSDTDTGELFF. CDR3 in DNA: TGTGCCACCAGGAGTGACACCGACACCGGGGAGCTGTTTTTT. The variable domain in full, with the rest retrieved from reference TRBV15 and TRBJ2-2, is DAMVIQNPRYQVTQFGKPVTLSCSQTLNHNVMYWYQQKSSQAPKLLFHYYDKDFNNEADTPDNFQSRRPNTSFCFLDIRSPGLGDTAMYLCATRSDTDTGELFFGEGSRLTVL.

V is TRBV2 and J is TRBJ2-6; 9 positions agree with TRBD2. The CDR3 has 16 amino acids. Germline V gene lookup returns CDR1 SNHLY and CDR2 FYNNEI. The J segment lost 3 bases and the V segment lost 3 bases, leaving 3 bases of the junction unmatched. The CDR3 spells CASSEGTSFGANVLTF. The CDR3 region has the DNA TGTGCCAGCAGTGAGGGGACTAGCTTTGGGGCCAACGTCCTGACTTTC.

V and J are TRBV7-6 and TRBJ2-5; no clear D. This CDR3 region has 12 residues. V shed 3 bases and J shed 5 bases, with 7 bases lying between them. The germline V gene encodes CDR1 SGHVS and CDR2 FNYEAQ. The CDR3 DNA reads TGTGCCAGCAGCTTGTTCGAGGAGACCCAGTACTTC. Its translation is CASSLFEETQYF.

The chain links TRBV27 to TRBJ2-2, with 11 bases matching TRBD2. The CDR3 is made up of 16 amino acids. Germline CDR1 is MNHEY and CDR2 is SMNVEV (reference sequence). The trim removed 3 bases at V and 5 bases at J, leaving 5 bases unmatched. As DNA, the CDR3 is TGTGCCAGCAGTTTTTTACTAGCGGGAGATACCGGGGAGCTGTTTTTT. This gives the protein CASSFLLAGDTGELFF.

This chain links TRBV5-1 with TRBJ2-5; 7 bases are a match to TRBD1. The germline V gene has CDR1 SGHRS and CDR2 YFSETQ. The CDR3 runs 14 residues. Trimming at V came to 4 bases and at J to 1 base, leaving 4 bases not matched to a gene. The chain's CDR3 is CASSGGQLQETQYF. CDR3 DNA sequence: TGCGCCAGCAGCGGGGGACAGCTCCAAGAGACCCAGTACTTC.

V usage is TRBV19 and J usage is TRBJ1-2; no firm D call. Trimming took off 10 bases at V and 8 bases at J, with 20 bases between the two ends. Germline lookup yields CDR1 LNHDA and CDR2 SQIVND (reference sequence). The CDR3 is made up of 13 amino acids. The CDR3 region is CATTIGERVGYTF. The CDR3 DNA follows: TGTGCCACCACGATCGGGGAAAGGGTAGGCTACACCTTC.

V is TRBV28 and J is TRBJ2-7, with 10 bases identical to TRBD1. From germline, CDR1 is MDHEN and CDR2 SYDVKM. The length of the CDR3 is 16 residues. After removal of 10 bases from V and 0 bases from J, the junction contained 12 bases not matched to a gene. Here the CDR3 reads CATRDADRGSSYEQYF. The CDR3 DNA reads TGTGCCACCCGGGACGCGGACAGGGGGAGCTCCTACGAGCAGTACTTC.

The J gene is TRBJ1-1, the V gene TRBV11-3; no clear D. The CDR3 is 13 residues long. CDR1 and CDR2 from the germline V gene are SGHNT and YENEEA. Trimming removed 5 bases from V and 7 bases from J, with 14 bases in between. The CDR3 DNA reads as TGTGCCAGCAGCCTCCCCCGTAGCCTTGAAGCTTTCTTT. Translated: CASSLPRSLEAFF.

The chain recombines TRBV11-2 with TRBJ2-3, with 7 bases fitting TRBD2. Trimming cost V 5 bases and J 0 bases; bases outside gene matches: 11. The germline gives CDR1 SGHAT, CDR2 FQNNGV. This CDR3 has 17 residues. CDR3 amino acids: CASSHRPLATSTDTQYF. CDR3 sequence (DNA): TGTGCCAGCAGCCACCGACCACTAGCGACTAGCACAGATACGCAGTATTTT.

This sequence joins TRBV4-2 and TRBJ2-7, with 8 bases aligning to TRBD1. The CDR3 is made up of 13 amino acids. The junction had 4 bases not matched to a gene; V was cut back by 3 bases and J by 6 bases. CDR1 LGHNA and CDR2 YNFKEQ come from the germline V gene. Here the CDR3 reads CASSHPTGVEQYF. Here the CDR3 DNA reads TGTGCCAGCAGCCACCCGACAGGGGTCGAGCAGTACTTC.

This chain joins TRBV5-1 and TRBJ2-7, with TRBD2 as a possible D gene (6 bases). The germline V gene has CDR1 SGHRS and CDR2 YFSETQ. Between the trimmed V and J ends, which lost 4 bases and 3 bases, there was a span of 14 bases. The CDR3 is 14 amino acids. In DNA form, the CDR3 reads TGCGCCAGCAGCGCACCGGGACTCCACTACGAGCAGTACTTC. Its protein product is CASSAPGLHYEQYF.

Only a few counts were recorded for this clone. The chain employs TRBV30 and TRBJ1-1, with D possibly TRBD1 on 5 matching bases. The V end was cut by 6 bases, the J end by 6 bases, with 8 bases between. Germline CDR1 GTSNPN, CDR2 SVGIG (reference sequence). The CDR3 loop spans 10 amino acids. The CDR3 sequence is CACTGPEAFF. The CDR3 nucleotides read TGTGCCTGCACAGGTCCTGAAGCTTTCTTT.

The chain couples TRBV10-3 to TRBJ1-6; D call uncertain. CDR3 size: 15 residues. Germline CDR1 ENHRY, CDR2 SYGVKD. Trimming pared 0 bases from V and 7 bases from J, leaving 10 bases between. This chain's CDR3 is CAISESQVSNSPLHF. As DNA, the CDR3 is TGTGCCATCAGTGAGTCCCAGGTCTCAAATTCACCCCTCCACTTT.

This clone occurred once. J is TRBJ1-4 and V is TRBV25-1; D ambiguous. Germline V lookup: CDR1 MGHDK, CDR2 SYGVNS. This CDR3 region has 14 residues. Trimming shortened V by 0 bases and J by 6 bases, and 8 bases separated the two germline ends. CDR3 sequence: CASSEYYQDEKLFF. For the CDR3, the DNA is TGTGCCAGCAGTGAATATTACCAGGATGAAAAACTGTTTTTT.

The J gene is TRBJ2-5, the V gene TRBV10-3; 7 positions agree with TRBD2. Germline loops: CDR1 ENHRY, CDR2 SYGVKD. The junction had 7 bases not matched to a gene; V was cut back by 4 bases and J by 5 bases. The CDR3 contains 14 residues. CDR3 in amino acids: CAISGGSPLETQYF. The CDR3 region has the DNA TGTGCCATCAGTGGCGGGAGCCCCCTGGAGACCCAGTACTTC.

The chain joins TRBV29-1 to TRBJ1-5; 11 nucleotides align to TRBD1. The CDR3 length is 13 residues. Germline V CDR1 and CDR2: SQVTM, ANQGSEA. V shed 5 bases and J 5 bases; nucleotides not matched to a gene: 2. The CDR3 protein is CSVWDRGDQPQHF. CDR3 DNA sequence: TGCAGCGTTTGGGACAGGGGGGATCAGCCCCAGCATTTT. Using reference TRBV29-1 and TRBJ1-5 for the parts outside the CDR3, the full variable domain is SAVISQKPSRDICQRGTSLTIQCQVDSQVTMMFWYRQQPGQSLTLIATANQGSEATYESGFVIDKFPISRPNLTFSTLTVSNMSPEDSSIYLCSVWDRGDQPQHFGDGTRLSIL.

This chain connects TRBV18 to TRBJ2-5; 8 bases agree with TRBD1. This CDR3 region has 15 residues. The germline gives CDR1 KGHSH, CDR2 LQKENI. Trimming removed 3 bases from V and 2 bases from J; junction bases left unmatched: 5. CDR3 DNA sequence: TGTGCCAGCTCACCCGACAGGGGTAAACAAGAGACCCAGTACTTC. Its protein is CASSPDRGKQETQYF.

The genes are TRBV7-8 and TRBJ2-1, with D uncertain. The ends were cut back, 1 base at V and 9 bases at J, with 10 bases in the middle. The CDR3 extends over 13 amino acids. Germline-derived CDR1 and CDR2 are SGHVS and FQNEAQ. CDR3 in DNA: TGTGCCAGCAGCTTAGTAAACAGAGCTGAGCAGTTCTTC. This sequence encodes CASSLVNRAEQFF.

The chain employs TRBV5-6 and TRBJ1-4; no clear D. Germline CDR1 is SGHDT and CDR2 is YYEEEE. V gave up 0 bases and J gave up 5 bases, with 14 bases separating them. This CDR3 has 16 amino acids. The CDR3 DNA follows: TGTGCCAGCAGCTTGGTCAGCCGGAGAGGGAATGAAAAACTGTTTTTT. Translating gives CASSLVSRRGNEKLFF.

The rearrangement links TRBV5-4 to TRBJ2-6; TRBD2 matches 10 bases. Germline CDR1 reads SGHNT; CDR2 reads YYREEE (reference sequence). The CDR3 has 18 residues. V dropped 2 bases and J dropped 2; count of bases not matched to a gene: 7. The CDR3 here is CASSLFQREGTGANVLTF. CDR3 DNA: TGTGCCAGCAGCTTATTCCAGCGGGAGGGCACTGGGGCCAACGTCCTGACTTTC.

This chain joins TRBV5-4 and TRBJ2-1; TRBD2 matches 7 bases. Germline values: CDR1 SGHNT, CDR2 YYREEE (reference sequence). Trimming at V came to 0 bases and at J to 3 bases, leaving 6 bases not matched to a gene. There are 16 residues in the CDR3. The CDR3 sequence is CASSLERGLFYNEQFF. DNA of the CDR3: TGTGCCAGCAGCTTGGAGCGGGGACTGTTCTACAATGAGCAGTTCTTC.

The gene calls are TRBV3-1 (or the pseudogene TRBV3-2) and TRBJ2-1, with 11 positions matching TRBD2. Germline V CDR1 and CDR2: LGHDT, YNNKEL (reference sequence). The junction had 3 bases not matched to a gene; V was cut back by 0 bases and J by 2 bases. CDR3 length: 17 residues. As DNA, the CDR3 is TGTGCCAGCAGCCAAGAACTAGCGGGGGCGGCCTACAATGAGCAGTTCTTC. As protein: CASSQELAGAAYNEQFF.

For the CDR3, the DNA is TGTGCCAGCAGTCCTCGACAGGGAAATGAGCAGTTCTTC. Encoded protein: CASSPRQGNEQFF. The J gene is TRBJ2-1, the V gene TRBV27, with 7 bases identical to TRBD1. V gave up 5 bases and J gave up 7 bases; unmatched junction bases: 5. The V gene's germline CDR1 is MNHEY and CDR2 SMNVEV (reference sequence). This CDR3 spans 13 amino acids.

This clone was recorded a few times. V is TRBV10-1 and J is TRBJ2-1; 7 bases fit TRBD2. Trimming took 1 base from V and 4 from J; bases not matched to a gene: 4. From germline, CDR1 is WNHNN and CDR2 SYGVQD (reference sequence). The CDR3 is 15 residues long. CDR3: CASSEFAGVYNEQFF. The CDR3 nucleotides are TGCGCCAGCAGTGAGTTTGCGGGGGTTTACAATGAGCAGTTCTTC.

J is TRBJ1-6 and V is TRBV7-9, with 10 bases matching TRBD1. Germline CDR1 is SEHNR and CDR2 is FQNEAQ (reference sequence). This CDR3 region has 12 residues. V lost 8 bases and J lost 14; bases outside the gene matches: 6. The CDR3 DNA sequence: TGTGCCAGCGGGACAGGGGCCCGCACCCTCCACTTT. It specifies CASGTGARTLHF.

This sequence joins TRBV24-1 and TRBJ2-2; TRBD2 agrees at 10 bases. The CDR3 spans 21 residues. Germline CDR1 is KGHDR and CDR2 is SFDVKD. Trimming cost V 2 bases and J 2 bases; bases outside gene matches: 16. This CDR3 reads CATSDSRMASGSSFNTGELFF. CDR3 coding DNA: TGTGCCACCAGTGATTCTCGTATGGCTAGCGGGAGTTCGTTTAACACCGGGGAGCTGTTTTTT.

The chain employs TRBV19 and TRBJ2-2; unclear D gene. In germline, CDR1 is LNHDA, CDR2 SQIVND (reference sequence). The CDR3 has 12 residues. V lost 3 bases to trimming and J lost 6 bases, with 5 bases between them. The DNA for the CDR3 is TGTGCCAGTAGTATCTATCCCGGGGAGCTGTTTTTT. Protein: CASSIYPGELFF.

The chain combines TRBV2 with TRBJ2-1; 11 nucleotides agree with TRBD2. The ends lost 4 bases at V and 4 bases at J; junction bases unmatched: 9. This CDR3 has 17 amino acids. Germline CDR1 SNHLY, CDR2 FYNNEI. The CDR3 region is CASSVSGRAGAYNEQFF. The CDR3 region has the DNA TGTGCCAGCAGTGTTAGCGGGAGGGCCGGAGCTTACAATGAGCAGTTCTTC.

The chain carries TRBV3-1 (or the pseudogene TRBV3-2) and TRBJ2-3; no firm D call. Germline CDR1 reads LGHDT; CDR2 reads YNNKEL (reference sequence). V lost 0 bases and J lost 4, with 5 bases in between. CDR3 length: 13 residues. In DNA, the CDR3 is TGTGCCAGCAGCCAAGAGAACTCAGATACGCAGTATTTT. Translated, it gives CASSQENSDTQYF.

This sequence joins TRBV12-3 or TRBV12-4 and TRBJ1-1, with no clear D. Trimming pared 9 bases from V and 5 bases from J, leaving 16 bases between. CDR3 length: 13 residues. The CDR3 protein is CASEPQSGTEAFF. CDR3 DNA: TGTGCCAGTGAGCCCCAATCGGGGACTGAAGCTTTCTTT.

The CDR3 protein is CASSRNYRLSYEQYF. The CDR3 nucleotides are TGTGCCAGCAGCCGCAACTACCGGCTCTCCTACGAGCAGTACTTC. The V call is TRBV14, the J call TRBJ2-7; D gene ambiguous. The CDR3 is 15 amino acids. The germline V gene encodes CDR1 SGHDN and CDR2 FVKESK. Trimming removed 4 bases from V and 0 bases from J, with 13 bases in between.